These T cell receptor beta chains were read from a single sample in a study of shared clonotypes between healthy human individuals. Sequenced by immunoSEQ multiplex PCR; TCRdb stores in-frame clones only, minus some. Of about 2.4 million clones listed, about 92% are singletons. Sequenced material: naive CD4+ T cells sorted from blood. All receptors derive from a man younger than 30 in good health. Each CDR3 is given with its conserved first and last residue. D genes are given only for firm matches. Size is omitted from some rows. Given values are once, few, many or a class for expanded clones.

clone_size d_call j_call v_call cdr3_nt cdr3_aa
. . TRBJ1-2 TRBV12-2 TGTGCAAGTCGACAAGCCAGGCCTCGGGACTATGGCTACACCTTC CASRQARPRDYGYTF
. . TRBJ1-6 TRBV6-1 TGTGCCAGCAGCCCCGGTTTCACCTTAAATTCACCCCTCCACTTT CASSPGFTLNSPLHF
. . TRBJ1-2 TRBV15 TGTGCCACCAGCAGAGATACGGGGGCTTGGTATGGCTACACCTTC CATSRDTGAWYGYTF
. TRBD2 TRBJ2-1 TRBV7-2 TGTGCCAGCAGCTTTCTAGCGGGAGGGAAGAATGAGCAGTTCTTC CASSFLAGGKNEQFF
once TRBD1 TRBJ1-5 TRBV7-2 TGTGCCAGCAGTCGGGGACAGGGTTGGCAGCCCCAGCATTTT CASSRGQGWQPQHF
. . TRBJ1-5 TRBV5-6 TGTGCCAGCAGCTTTTCGCTTAGACTAAATCAGCCCCAGCATTTT CASSFSLRLNQPQHF
. TRBD1 TRBJ1-5 TRBV2 TGTGCCAGCAGTGAGGGGACAGGGGGTCAGCCCCAGCATTTT CASSEGTGGQPQHF
. TRBD1 TRBJ1-4 TRBV19 TGTGCCAGTAGTATTAAGGGACAGAATGAAAAACTGTTTTTT CASSIKGQNEKLFF
. TRBD1 TRBJ2-1 TRBV7-7 TGTGCTAGCAGCCCCCCTGGGACAGGGGAATACAATGAGCAGTTCTTC CASSPPGTGEYNEQFF
once . TRBJ2-2 TRBV19 TGTGCCAGTAGTAATAATATCATCGCGAACACCGGGGAGCTGTTTTTT CASSNNIIANTGELFF
. . TRBJ2-1 TRBV7-9 TGTGCCAGCAGCCGGGACGGGCTCCTCGGTGAGCAGTTCTTC CASSRDGLLGEQFF
. . TRBJ2-6 TRBV5-1 TGCGCCAGCAGCTTACTTTCTGGGGCCAACGTCCTGACTTTC CASSLLSGANVLTF
. . TRBJ1-1 TRBV11-2 TGTGCCAGCAGCTTAGGCAGCTATGAAGCTTTCTTT CASSLGSYEAFF
. TRBD1 TRBJ2-5 TRBV5-1 TGCGCCAGCAGCACGGGACAGGGGTGGAGGACGGAGACCCAGTACTTC CASSTGQGWRTETQYF
. TRBD1 TRBJ2-7 TRBV5-1 TGCGCCAGCAGCTTGGGCCGACAGGGTTACTACGAGCAGTACTTC CASSLGRQGYYEQYF
. . TRBJ2-3 TRBV7-2 TGTGCCAGCAGCTTAAATCTTGCAGAGAGCACAGATACGCAGTATTTT CASSLNLAESTDTQYF
. . TRBJ1-1 TRBV7-2 TGTGCCAGCAGCTCTAGACCCGGACGCACTGAAGCTTTCTTT CASSSRPGRTEAFF
. TRBD2 TRBJ2-5 TRBV5-1 TGCGCCAGCAGCTCCTATGGGGGGGTCCAAGAGACCCAGTACTTC CASSSYGGVQETQYF
few . TRBJ1-5 TRBV5-8 TGTGCCAGCAGCTTGGCGATCGGGCTTCAGCCCCAGCATTTT CASSLAIGLQPQHF
. . TRBJ1-4 TRBV6-5 TGTGCCAGCAGCCAGGATATTGGAGAAAAACTGTTTTTT CASSQDIGEKLFF
. . TRBJ1-2 TRBV30 TGTGCCTGGAGTTATAGGGTTTACGGCGCGGACTATGGCTACACCTTC CAWSYRVYGADYGYTF
. TRBD1 TRBJ1-3 TRBV18 TGTGCCAGCTCTCCGACAGGGAAGAACACCATATATTTT CASSPTGKNTIYF
. . TRBJ1-6 TRBV7-3 TGTGCCAGCAGGGCCGGGGGAGACCTCTCACCCCTCCACTTT CASRAGGDLSPLHF
. TRBD1 TRBJ1-6 TRBV5-6 TGTGCCAGCAGCCCAGGACAGGTGGCTTCACCCCTCCACTTT CASSPGQVASPLHF
. TRBD1 TRBJ2-1 TRBV5-1 TGCGCCAGCAGCTTGGCCCCCGACAGGGATGAGCAGTTCTTC CASSLAPDRDEQFF
. . TRBJ1-1 TRBV27 TGTGCCAGCAGTAAGACAGGAGGCCGTACTGAAGCTTTCTTT CASSKTGGRTEAFF
few . TRBJ1-1 TRBV6-4 TGTGCCAGCAGTGACTGGGAGGGGACTGAAGCTTTCTTT CASSDWEGTEAFF
. . TRBJ1-2 TRBV19 TGTGCCAGTAGTCCTGACAGTATTAACTATGGCTACACCTTC CASSPDSINYGYTF
. TRBD1 TRBJ2-7 TRBV7-9 TGTGCCAGCAGCTTAGGGGCGGACAGGGAGACCTACGAGCAGTACTTC CASSLGADRETYEQYF
. . TRBJ2-2 TRBV29-1 TGCAGCGCCCCAGGGGACACCGGGGAGCTGTTTTTT CSAPGDTGELFF
. . TRBJ1-5 TRBV19 TGTGCCAGTAGGCGGACAGAAAATAGCAATCAGCCCCAGCATTTT CASRRTENSNQPQHF
. . TRBJ1-2 TRBV6-1 TGTGCCAGCAGTGAAGCGTTGACAGCCTCTGGGGTCTATGGCTACACCTTC CASSEALTASGVYGYTF
. TRBD1 TRBJ2-2 TRBV5-1 TGCGCCAGCAGCCCCCAGGGGGTTGGCACCGGGGAGCTGTTTTTT CASSPQGVGTGELFF
. . TRBJ2-1 TRBV6-5 TGTGCCAGCAGTTACTCGGGCCTGGGCCGAGCTGAGCAGTTCTTC CASSYSGLGRAEQFF
. . TRBJ2-4 TRBV10-1 TGCGCCAGCAGTGGGGCAGGGGAAAACATTCAGTACTTC CASSGAGENIQYF
. . TRBJ2-1 TRBV5-4 TGTGCCAGCAGCTTGGCCGTATGGGGGCTTCTCGACAATGAGCAGTTCTTC CASSLAVWGLLDNEQFF
. . TRBJ2-3 TRBV5-5 TGTGCCAGCAGCTTGGCCATGACTAGCACAGATACGCAGTATTTT CASSLAMTSTDTQYF
. . TRBJ1-2 TRBV5-6 TGTGCCAGCAGCTTGTTACTGAGGGTTGGCTACACCTTC CASSLLLRVGYTF
. TRBD1 TRBJ1-3 TRBV25-1 TGTGCCAGCAGTGAGACAGGGTCCGGAAACACCATATATTTT CASSETGSGNTIYF
. TRBD1 TRBJ1-5 TRBV6-5 TGTGCCAGCAGTCGACAGGGTGTTGGCAATCAGCCCCAGCATTTT CASSRQGVGNQPQHF
. . TRBJ1-2 TRBV6-6 TGTGCCAGCAGTCTCCGGTCGGACTATGGCTACACCTTC CASSLRSDYGYTF
. TRBD1 TRBJ2-7 TRBV29-1 TGCAGCGTGGCCCGGGACAGGGCAAACGAGCAGTACTTC CSVARDRANEQYF
. TRBD2 TRBJ2-5 TRBV7-7 TGTGCTAGCAGCTTACTGGGTAGCGGGGGAGAGACCCAGTACTTC CASSLLGSGGETQYF
few . TRBJ1-4 TRBV5-4 TGTGCCAGCAGCGACCGGAGCGGGGGGCGCATGGCTGAAAAACTGTTTTTT CASSDRSGGRMAEKLFF
. . TRBJ2-7 TRBV6-1 TGTGCCAGCAGCTTACGGACCTTCTGGGAGCAGTACTTC CASSLRTFWEQYF
. . TRBJ2-2 TRBV4-3 TGCGCCAGCAGCCAAGATGCGGGGACAGCTAACACCGGGGAGCTGTTTTTT CASSQDAGTANTGELFF
few TRBD1 TRBJ2-1 TRBV10-1 TGCGCCAGCAGACAGGACAGGTACAATGAGCAGTTCTTC CASRQDRYNEQFF
few . TRBJ1-6 TRBV6-5 TGTGCCAGCAGCCGCGCAGGGCTCAATTCACCCCTCCACTTT CASSRAGLNSPLHF
. . TRBJ2-7 TRBV7-9 TGTGCCAGCAGGCTAACCCGGGGAATCTCCTACGAGCAGTACTTC CASRLTRGISYEQYF
. . TRBJ2-1 TRBV19 TGTGCCAGTAGTACGTTCGTGGGGCGGATGGGTGGTGAGCAGTTCTTC CASSTFVGRMGGEQFF
. . TRBJ2-1 TRBV28 TGTGCCAGCAGTTTACCGGGCGCCAGGAAGTTCTTC CASSLPGARKFF
. . TRBJ2-4 TRBV30 TGTGCCTGGAGTGTGACACCCCAAGGGGACATTCAGTACTTC CAWSVTPQGDIQYF
. TRBD1 TRBJ1-6 TRBV5-1 TGCGCCAGCAGCTTCGGGACAGGGGATAATTCACCCCTCCACTTT CASSFGTGDNSPLHF
. . TRBJ2-2 TRBV4-1 TGCGCCAGCAGCCAAGAAGGGACCAAGGGCGGAGAGCTGTTTTTT CASSQEGTKGGELFF
. TRBD2 TRBJ2-1 TRBV2 TGTGCCAGCAGTGACGAGCGGGAGGGCGCAAGGTACAATGAGCAGTTCTTC CASSDEREGARYNEQFF
. TRBD2 TRBJ2-3 TRBV10-1 TGCGCCAGCAGTACCGGGAGGAACACAGATACGCAGTATTTT CASSTGRNTDTQYF